The rows below give T cell receptor beta chains drawn from one sample of a study of beta chain features in type 1 diabetes. Here immunoSEQ multiplex PCR was the method, and the copy in TCRdb shows in-frame clones only, minus some. The sample has approximately 300,000 clones; approximately 10% are singletons. The sequenced sample consisted of naive CD4+ T cells from blood. The source is a woman aged 25 to 39 in good health. The CDR3 runs from the conserved cysteine through the conserved F or W. The D gene is left open where the match is weak. Clone size appears in some rows only: once, few, many, or a class for an expanded clone.

once,TRBV7-8,TRBJ1-5,NA,CASSLAGGGQPQHF,TGTGCCAGCAGCTTAGCAGGGGGTGGACAGCCCCAGCATTTT
NA,TRBV29-1,TRBJ1-1,NA,CSVGAGAWTEAFF,TGCAGCGTTGGGGCGGGGGCTTGGACTGAAGCTTTCTTT
few,TRBV7-3,TRBJ2-1,TRBD2,CASSLASSSGRSYNEQFF,TGTGCCAGCAGCTTAGCTAGCTCTAGCGGCCGCTCCTACAATGAGCAGTTCTTC
NA,TRBV4-3,TRBJ1-4,NA,CASSQDVDWEKLFF,TGCGCCAGCAGCCAAGATGTCGACTGGGAAAAACTGTTTTTT
few,TRBV29-1,TRBJ1-5,NA,CSYREGGNQPQHF,TGCAGTTACAGGGAGGGTGGTAATCAGCCCCAGCATTTT
NA,TRBV29-1,TRBJ2-3,TRBD1,CSVGHGQGTDTQYF,TGCAGCGTTGGTCACGGACAGGGCACAGATACGCAGTATTTT
few,TRBV18,TRBJ2-2,TRBD2,CASSPRLASNTGELFF,TGTGCCAGCTCACCTCGACTAGCATCGAACACCGGGGAGCTGTTTTTT
few,TRBV7-9,TRBJ2-7,TRBD1,CASSLDRGRWYF,TGTGCCAGCAGCCTGGACAGGGGGCGATGGTACTTC
few,TRBV9,TRBJ2-3,NA,CASSVAQDTQYF,TGTGCCAGCAGCGTAGCACAGGATACGCAGTATTTT
few,TRBV2,TRBJ1-5,NA,CASSPGQYSNQPQHF,TGTGCCAGCAGTCCTGGACAGTATAGCAATCAGCCCCAGCATTTT
NA,TRBV25-1,TRBJ2-6,TRBD2,CASSEGRGVSGANVLTF,TGTGCCAGCAGTGAAGGGCGGGGGGTCTCTGGGGCCAACGTCCTGACTTTC
NA,TRBV7-8,TRBJ2-7,NA,CASSLRGHYEQYF,TGTGCCAGCAGCCTCCGCGGCCACTACGAGCAGTACTTC
few,TRBV7-6,TRBJ2-1,NA,CASSLAARSGSYNEQFF,TGTGCCAGCAGCTTAGCGGCTAGGTCTGGGTCCTACAATGAGCAGTTCTTC
NA,TRBV14,TRBJ2-2,TRBD1,CASSQDWGQGGTGELFF,TGTGCCAGCAGCCAAGATTGGGGACAGGGAGGAACCGGGGAGCTGTTTTTT
few,TRBV4-3,TRBJ2-5,NA,CASSQDWGPIQETQYF,TGCGCCAGCAGCCAAGACTGGGGCCCTATCCAAGAGACCCAGTACTTC
NA,TRBV5-4,TRBJ2-3,TRBD2,CASSTRGVDTQYF,TGTGCCAGCAGCACGCGGGGGGTGGATACGCAGTATTTT
few,TRBV29-1,TRBJ2-2,TRBD2,CSVERTSGGTGELFF,TGCAGCGTTGAACGGACTAGCGGGGGCACCGGGGAGCTGTTTTTT
NA,TRBV4-3,TRBJ2-5,TRBD2,CASSQAGGEETQYF,TGCGCCAGCAGCCAAGCGGGAGGGGAAGAGACCCAGTACTTC
NA,TRBV7-2,TRBJ2-3,TRBD2,CASSWTSGTDTQYF,TGTGCCAGCAGCTGGACTAGCGGGACAGATACGCAGTATTTT
NA,TRBV9,TRBJ2-5,NA,CASSVGGRLGETQYF,TGTGCCAGCAGCGTAGGCGGGCGTTTGGGCGAGACCCAGTACTTC
few,TRBV30,TRBJ1-4,NA,CAWHDRPYQSGYEKLFF,TGTGCCTGGCACGACAGGCCTTATCAATCAGGGTATGAAAAACTGTTTTTT
NA,TRBV30,TRBJ2-5,NA,CAWSVGGQETQYF,TGTGCCTGGAGTGTAGGGGGTCAAGAGACCCAGTACTTC